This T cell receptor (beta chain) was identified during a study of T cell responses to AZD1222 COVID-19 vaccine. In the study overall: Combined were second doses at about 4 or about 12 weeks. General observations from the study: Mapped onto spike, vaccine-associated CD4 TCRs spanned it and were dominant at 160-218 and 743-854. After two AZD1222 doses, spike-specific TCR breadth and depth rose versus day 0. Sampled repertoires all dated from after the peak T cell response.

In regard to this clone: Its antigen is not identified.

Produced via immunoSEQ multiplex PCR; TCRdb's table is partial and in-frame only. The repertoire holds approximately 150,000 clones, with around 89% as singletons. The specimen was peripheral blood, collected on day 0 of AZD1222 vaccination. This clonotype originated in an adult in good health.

The CDR3 loop reads CASSQGASGGAYNEQFF. The CDR3, as DNA: TGCGCCAGCAGCCAAGGGGCTAGCGGGGGGGCTTACAATGAGCAGTTCTTC. V is TRBV4-1 and J is TRBJ2-1; 12 bases agree with TRBD2. CDR1 MGHRA and CDR2 YSYEKL come from the germline V gene. The trim removed 1 base at V and 4 bases at J, leaving 5 bases unmatched. The CDR3 runs 17 residues.